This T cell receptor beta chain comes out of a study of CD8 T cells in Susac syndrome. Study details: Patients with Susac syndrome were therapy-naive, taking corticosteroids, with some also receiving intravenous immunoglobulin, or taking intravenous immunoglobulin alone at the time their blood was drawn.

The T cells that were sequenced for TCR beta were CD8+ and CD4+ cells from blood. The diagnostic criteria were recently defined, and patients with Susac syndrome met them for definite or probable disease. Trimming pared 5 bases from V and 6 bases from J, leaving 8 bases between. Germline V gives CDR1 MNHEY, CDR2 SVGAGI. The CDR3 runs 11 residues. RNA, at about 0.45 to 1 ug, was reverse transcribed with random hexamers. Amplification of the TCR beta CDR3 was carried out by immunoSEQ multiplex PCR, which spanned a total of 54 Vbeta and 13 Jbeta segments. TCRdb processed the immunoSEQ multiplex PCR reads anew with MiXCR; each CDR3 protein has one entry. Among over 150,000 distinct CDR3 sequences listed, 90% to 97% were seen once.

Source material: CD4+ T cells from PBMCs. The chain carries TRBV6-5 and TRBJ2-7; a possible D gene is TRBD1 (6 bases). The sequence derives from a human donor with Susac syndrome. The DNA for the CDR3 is TGTGCCAGCAGTAGCAGGGGCGAGCAGTACTTC. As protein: CASSSRGEQYF.